These T cell receptor beta chains were read from a single sample in a study of CD8 T cells in ankylosing spondylitis. TCRdb used MiXCR to reprocess the 5' RACE reads, holding one entry per CDR3 protein. The sample contains roughly 170,000 distinct CDR3 sequences, 9.8% of which appear only once. Input material: blood, either unsorted or a sorted T cell fraction (not recorded which). Every receptor here comes from a female donor with ankylosing spondylitis or in good health (not recorded which). Both conserved end residues are part of each CDR3. Fields, in order: J gene, CDR3 length, D gene, V gene, clone size, CDR3 protein, CDR3 DNA. A D gene is named only where the DNA matches it firmly. Where a row states a size, it is once, few, many or the class of an expanded clone; other rows omit it.

TRBJ2-1 15 TRBD2 TRBV7-9 . CASPLPGGKVGEQLF TGTGCCAGCCCCCTCCCGGGAGGGAAGGTGGGTGAGCAGCTCTTC
TRBJ2-1 14 . TRBV13 many CASSPRLKAVEQFF TGTGCCAGCAGCCCCAGACTAAAAGCCGTTGAGCAGTTCTTC
TRBJ2-3 17 . TRBV12-3/TRBV12-4 many CASSRSSRRESTDTQYF TGTGCCAGCAGCCGCTCCTCCCGGCGGGAAAGCACAGATACGCAGTATTTT
TRBJ2-3 17 . TRBV5-6 few CASSPPLGTPGADTQYF TGTGCCAGCAGCCCCCCCCTAGGGACCCCGGGGGCAGATACGCAGTATTTT
TRBJ2-7 15 TRBD2 TRBV7-2 few CASSLGGLAGDEQYF TGTGCCAGCAGCTTAGGGGGACTAGCGGGAGACGAGCAGTACTTC
TRBJ2-7 14 TRBD2 TRBV20-1 . CSADTSGDGYEQYF TGCAGTGCCGATACTAGCGGAGACGGATACGAGCAGTACTTC
TRBJ2-2 20 . TRBV7-6 . CASSQEGERRDSQTNGELFF TGTGCCAGCAGCCAAGAGGGTGAACGGCGGGACTCTCAAACAAACGGGGAGCTGTTTTTT
TRBJ2-5 14 . TRBV29-1 many CSVDGKIYQETQYF TGCAGCGTTGATGGAAAGATCTACCAAGAGACCCAGTACTTC
TRBJ1-5 14 . TRBV27 . CASSLGTSNQPQHF TGTGCCAGCAGTTTGGGCACTAGCAATCAGCCCCAGCATTTT
TRBJ2-1 14 TRBD2 TRBV20-1 . CSASGGLATNEQFF TGCAGTGCTAGCGGGGGACTAGCGACGAATGAGCAGTTCTTC
TRBJ2-3 15 TRBD2 TRBV24-1 many CARPTSGRRADTQYF TGTGCCAGGCCGACTAGCGGGAGGAGAGCAGATACGCAGTATTTT
TRBJ2-1 15 TRBD2 TRBV15 . CATSPGTSSYNEQFF TGTGCCACCAGCCCCGGGACTAGCAGCTACAATGAGCAGTTCTTC
TRBJ2-1 12 . TRBV7-9 . CASSSANNAQFF TGTGCCAGCAGCTCCGCCAACAATGCGCAGTTCTTC
TRBJ2-1 16 . TRBV11-2 few CASSLNRAGTYNEQFF TGTGCCAGCAGCTTAAACCGGGCCGGCACCTACAATGAGCAGTTCTTC
TRBJ2-7 13 TRBD1 TRBV5-1 many CASSFDRAYEQYF TGCGCCAGCAGCTTCGACAGGGCTTACGAGCAGTACTTC
TRBJ2-7 12 . TRBV6-2/TRBV6-3 few CASSYPRRDQYF TGTGCCAGCAGTTACCCCCGCCGTGACCAGTACTTC